What follows describes a single TCR beta chain. Its specificity is not known. This PCR relied on a set of 60 Vbeta primers and 13 Jbeta primers. Generated by immunoSEQ multiplex PCR, the TCRdb table keeps only in-frame clones and is missing some. The profile shows about 130,000 clones, about two thirds of them singletons. The entry originates in a study of cytomegalovirus exposure and HLA in healthy donors. Study conclusions and caveats: Indistinguishable V segments such as TRBV6-2 and TRBV6-3 were excluded. It was likely that a cluster of highly shared sequence variants was a sequencing artifact. In a later analysis, at a false discovery rate of 0.05, over 15,000 TCR beta sequences matched HLA alleles.

Germline lookup yields CDR1 MDHEN and CDR2 SYDVKM. V lost 7 bases, J lost 5 bases, and 12 bases stayed unmatched. CDR3 length: 16 residues. This TCR was recovered from a woman aged 60-70 years in good health and CMV-seropositive. The genes are TRBV28 and TRBJ2-1, with 9 bases lining up with TRBD1. The sequencing input was PBMCs. This chain's CDR3 is CASTLSPGQGNNEQFF. For the CDR3, the DNA is TGTGCCAGCACCCTAAGTCCGGGACAGGGAAACAATGAGCAGTTCTTC.